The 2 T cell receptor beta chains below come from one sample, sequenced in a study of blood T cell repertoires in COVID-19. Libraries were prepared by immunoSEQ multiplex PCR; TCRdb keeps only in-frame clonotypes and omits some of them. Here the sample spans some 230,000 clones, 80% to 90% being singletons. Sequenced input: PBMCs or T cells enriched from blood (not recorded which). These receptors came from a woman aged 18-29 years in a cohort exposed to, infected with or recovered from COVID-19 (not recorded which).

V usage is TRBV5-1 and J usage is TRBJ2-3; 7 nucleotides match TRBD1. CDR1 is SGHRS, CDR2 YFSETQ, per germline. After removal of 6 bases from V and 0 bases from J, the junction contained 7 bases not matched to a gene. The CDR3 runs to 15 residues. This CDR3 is CASTSTGESTDTQYF. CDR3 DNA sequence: TGCGCCAGCACCAGTACAGGGGAGAGCACAGATACGCAGTATTTT.

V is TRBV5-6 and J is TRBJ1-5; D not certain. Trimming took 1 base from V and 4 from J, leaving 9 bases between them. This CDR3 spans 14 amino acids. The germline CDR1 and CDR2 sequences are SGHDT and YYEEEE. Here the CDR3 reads CASSLFGLNQPQHF. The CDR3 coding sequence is TGTGCCAGCAGCTTGTTCGGACTGAATCAGCCCCAGCATTTT.